The 2 T cell receptor beta chains below all came from one sample that was sequenced in a study of blood T cell repertoires in COVID-19. Profiled with immunoSEQ multiplex PCR; TCRdb holds only in-frame clones, not every one. This table holds about 400,000 clones, approximately 86% found once. Sequencing used PBMCs or T cells enriched from blood (not recorded which). The receptor source for this set is a woman between 40 and 55 years old with acute COVID-19.

The CDR3 reads CASSPRQGPATEAFF. In nucleotides, the CDR3 is TGTGCCAGCTCACCCCGACAGGGGCCAGCCACTGAAGCTTTCTTT. The chain couples TRBV18 to TRBJ1-1; 8 bases map to TRBD1. This CDR3 has 15 amino acids. V gave up 3 bases and J gave up 4 bases; unmatched junction bases: 7. CDR1 is KGHSH and CDR2 is LQKENI in the germline V gene. Variable domain in full (rest from reference TRBV18 and TRBJ1-1): NAGVMQNPRHLVRRRGQEARLRCSPMKGHSHVYWYRQLPEEGLKFMVYLQKENIIDESGMPKERFSAEFPKEGPSILRIQQVVRGDSAAYFCASSPRQGPATEAFFGQGTRLTVV.

This clone was counted a single time. The V call is TRBV2, the J call TRBJ1-2; 8 bases line up with TRBD1. In germline, CDR1 is SNHLY, CDR2 FYNNEI. The J segment lost 2 bases and the V segment lost 5 bases, leaving 10 bases of the junction unmatched. The CDR3 loop spans 16 amino acids. This chain's CDR3 is CASSRPWTGSNYGYTF. As DNA, the CDR3 is TGTGCCAGCAGTCGACCTTGGACAGGGTCCAACTATGGCTACACCTTC.